A single sample gave rise to the 6 T cell receptor beta chains below, sequenced in a study of T cells in Graves' hyperthyroidism and ophthalmopathy. Researchers amplified the TCR beta CDR3 regions from RNA transcripts. First-round RT-PCR targeting the TCR CDR3 was performed with the HTBI primer set. Via MiXCR, TCRdb re-called the multiplex PCR reads, giving one row per CDR3 protein. The sample has hundreds of thousands of distinct CDR3 sequences, 16% seen once. The sequenced sample consisted of blood. All receptors come from a woman between 18 and 29 years old with Graves' ophthalmopathy.

The rearrangement links TRBV4-2 to TRBJ1-6; D is possibly TRBD1 (6 bases). V lost 2 bases, J lost 9 bases, and 26 bases lay in between. The CDR3 spans 19 residues. Germline V CDR1 and CDR2: LGHNA, YNFKEQ. The CDR3 DNA reads TGTGCCAGCAGCCAACCACAAGGGCTCCCAGGGGCTCCGGGTTCACCCCTCCACTTT. This gives the protein CASSQPQGLPGAPGSPLHF.

This rearrangement joins TRBV3-1 to TRBJ2-5; 10 bases are shared with TRBD2. The CDR3 is made up of 18 amino acids. Germline V gene data show CDR1 as LGHDT and CDR2 as YNNKEL (reference sequence). V lost 5 bases and J lost 2; bases outside the gene matches: 14. Here the CDR3 DNA reads TGTGCCAGCAGCTCAGTTCTTAGCGGGGGGCCCGAACAAGAGACCCAGTACTTC. Amino acid sequence: CASSSVLSGGPEQETQYF.

This clonotype was seen repeatedly, ten times or more. The chain couples TRBV5-1 to TRBJ2-6; 7 bases are a match to TRBD1. V was clipped by 4 bases and J by 0 bases; unmatched bases: 7. This CDR3 region has 17 residues. Germline values: CDR1 SGHRS, CDR2 YFSETQ. The CDR3 spells CASSDVPGGSGANVLTF. The CDR3 DNA reads as TGCGCCAGCAGCGATGTCCCAGGGGGCTCTGGGGCCAACGTCCTGACTTTC.

This clonotype was counted many times. The V call is TRBV28, the J call TRBJ2-5, with TRBD2 identical over 10 bases. The ends lost 5 bases at V and 3 bases at J; junction bases unmatched: 9. The CDR3 spans 16 residues. Per germline, CDR1 MDHEN and CDR2 SYDVKM. CDR3 nucleotides: TGTGCCAGCAGTGAACCGGGACTAGCGAAGAAAGAGACCCAGTACTTC. It specifies CASSEPGLAKKETQYF.

This clonotype was counted many times. This sequence joins TRBV27 and TRBJ2-7; no clear D. V lost 3 bases and J 2 bases, leaving 8 bases between the germline ends. The germline V gene encodes CDR1 MNHEY and CDR2 SMNVEV (reference sequence). This CDR3 is built from 13 residues. DNA for the CDR3: TGTGCCAGCAGTTTTCGGCAGACCTACGAGCAGTACTTC. This gives the protein CASSFRQTYEQYF.

The gene calls are TRBV15 and TRBJ1-2; D call uncertain. Between the trimmed V and J ends, which lost 0 bases and 7 bases, there was a span of 9 bases. The germline CDR1 and CDR2 sequences are LNHNV and YYDKDF (reference sequence). There are 13 residues in the CDR3. The CDR3, as DNA: TGTGCCACCAGCAGAGATTTCGTCGGTGGCTACACCTTC. Translation gives CATSRDFVGGYTF.